The 5 T cell receptor beta chains in this list originate from one sample, sequenced in a study of PD-1 blockade in classical Hodgkin lymphoma. Documented time point: newly diagnosed, previously untreated cHL patient sample. The data were produced by immunoSEQ multiplex PCR, yet TCRdb's version contains in-frame clones alone and is incomplete. The sample lists about 28,000 clones, roughly nine tenths occurring once. The sequencing input was peripheral blood mononuclear cells (PBMCs). Source of these receptors: a human donor with classical Hodgkin lymphoma.

The chain carries TRBV6-4 and TRBJ1-3; no definite D call. Germline V gene sequence: CDR1 MRHNA, CDR2 SNTAGT. With 0 bases removed from V and 4 bases from J, the gap between germline ends came to 10 bases. The CDR3 runs to 15 residues. CDR3 residues: CASSDSASFGNTIYF. CDR3 nucleotides: TGTGCCAGCAGTGACTCGGCCAGCTTCGGAAACACCATATATTTT.

V usage is TRBV7-2 and J usage is TRBJ2-7; D unresolved. The CDR3 is made up of 16 amino acids. The germline CDR1 and CDR2 sequences are SGHTA and FQGNSA. V was cut by 2 bases and J by 4 bases, with 18 bases left in between. CDR3 sequence reads: CASSLSVTGILYEQYF. DNA of the CDR3: TGTGCCAGCAGCTTATCGGTGACTGGCATCCTATACGAGCAGTACTTC.

This chain connects TRBV5-6 to TRBJ2-7, with D possibly being TRBD2 (7 bases). Germline CDR1 reads SGHDT; CDR2 reads YYEEEE. The CDR3 covers 14 residues. The ends were cut back, 4 bases at V and 2 bases at J, with 13 bases in the middle. CDR3 bases: TGTGCCAGCAGCACCCGGGGGGCCCCCTACGAGCAGTACTTC. Translation: CASSTRGAPYEQYF.

CDR3 sequence (DNA): TGCAGCGTTGGGGTGGGAGACTACGAGCAGTACTTC. Its translation is CSVGVGDYEQYF. V and J are TRBV29-1 and TRBJ2-7; TRBD2 is a possible D gene (5 bases). Germline V gene data show CDR1 as SQVTM and CDR2 as ANQGSEA. This CDR3 region has 12 residues. Trimming shortened V by 4 bases and J by 3 bases, and 10 bases separated the two germline ends.

This clone was seen just once. CDR3 bases: TGTGCCAGCAGCCCCCGTATGGGGCGGTTTAGCGGGGAGCTGTTTTTT. Its protein product is CASSPRMGRFSGELFF. The chain employs TRBV5-4 and TRBJ2-2; D might be TRBD1 (5 bases). V gave up 4 bases and J gave up 7 bases, with 20 bases separating them. The CDR3 covers 16 residues. Germline V gene lookup returns CDR1 SGHNT and CDR2 YYREEE (reference sequence).